This TCR beta chain was observed in a study of PD-L1 blockade in urothelial cancer. Overall study context: Males with urothelial cancer arising in the bladder constituted about nine tenths of the roughly 29 patients. The authors examined blood 3 weeks (second dose) and 6 weeks after treatment start. Blood yielded a median of around 150,000 T cells per sample.

Regarding time point: pretreatment peripheral blood. Per the germline V gene, CDR1 is SEHNR and CDR2 is FQNEAQ (reference sequence). The CDR3 length is 14 residues. The germline V and J ends were trimmed by 2 bases and 4 bases, with 9 bases remaining between them. Spiking of synthetic TCR analog templates was performed in each PCR. The assay was immunoSEQ multiplex PCR, and TCRdb's table has in-frame clones only and misses some. The sample contains approximately 47,000 clones, 75% to 85% of which appear only once. This sample comprised PBMCs, obtained around atezolizumab (anti-PD-L1) treatment. This rearrangement joins TRBV7-9 to TRBJ1-3; D is ambiguous. The origin of this receptor is a middle-aged man with urothelial cancer. CDR3 in DNA: TGTGCCAGCAGCTTAAGTACGAGCGGAAACACCATATATTTT. It is translated as CASSLSTSGNTIYF.